These 22 T cell receptor beta chains originate from one sample sequenced in a study of blood T cells in healthy people across ages. Primed by a sample-barcoded 5' primer and a J-beta primer mix, a second PCR proceeded for 7 to 11 cycles. TCRdb processed the 5' RACE reads anew with MiXCR; each CDR3 protein has one entry. The data contain some 1,800,000 distinct CDR3 sequences, about two fifths of them singletons. Material: blood. Source of these receptors: a human donor in good health.

The chain recombines TRBV5-6 with TRBJ2-2, with 11 bases identical to TRBD1. V was clipped by 0 bases and J by 5 bases; unmatched bases: 3. The CDR3 totals 16 residues. Germline loops: CDR1 SGHDT, CDR2 YYEEEE. CDR3 protein: CASSLGWDRGTGELFF. CDR3 DNA: TGTGCCAGCAGCTTGGGCTGGGACAGGGGGACCGGGGAGCTGTTTTTT.

The V and J genes are TRBV20-1 and TRBJ2-3; D possibly corresponds to TRBD2 (6 bases). The V gene lost 4 bases and the J gene lost 2 bases, with 16 bases spanning the gap. Per germline, CDR1 DFQATT and CDR2 SNEGSKA (reference sequence). CDR3 length: 15 amino acids. The DNA of the CDR3 is TGCAGTGCTACCCCTTCGGGAGAAACCACAGATACGCAGTATTTT. It codes for CSATPSGETTDTQYF.

The chain is built from TRBV28 and TRBJ2-3; D is uncertain. Between the trimmed V and J ends, which lost 4 bases and 2 bases, there was a span of 10 bases. The CDR3 is made up of 14 amino acids. CDR1 MDHEN and CDR2 SYDVKM come from the germline V gene. CDR3 amino acids: CASSYTLPTDTQYF. The CDR3 coding sequence is TGTGCCAGCAGTTATACCCTGCCCACAGATACGCAGTATTTT. The full variable domain, with the rest looked up from reference TRBV28 and TRBJ2-3, is DVKVTQSSRYLVKRTGEKVFLECVQDMDHENMFWYRQDPGLGLRLIYFSYDVKMKEKGDIPEGYSVSREKKERFSLILESASTNQTSMYLCASSYTLPTDTQYFGPGTRLTVL.

This chain uses TRBV5-1 with TRBJ2-1; 8 nucleotides match TRBD2. Germline V gene data show CDR1 as SGHRS and CDR2 as YFSETQ. The trim removed 6 bases at V and 7 bases at J, leaving 12 bases unmatched. The CDR3 sequence is 15 residues long. The CDR3 bases are TGCGCCAGCAACCCCGGGGGGGGGAGCGGAAATGAGCAGTTCTTC. Protein: CASNPGGGSGNEQFF. Variable domain in full (rest from reference TRBV5-1 and TRBJ2-1): KAGVTQTPRYLIKTRGQQVTLSCSPISGHRSVSWYQQTPGQGLQFLFEYFSETQRNKGNFPGRFSGRQFSNSRSEMNVSTLELGDSALYLCASNPGGGSGNEQFFGPGTRLTVL.

This clonotype turned up a few times. The chain is built from TRBV4-3 and TRBJ2-1; D is undetermined. The CDR3 has 16 residues. Germline CDR1 LGHNA, CDR2 YSLEER. With 0 bases removed from V and 4 bases from J, the gap between germline ends came to 13 bases. The CDR3 here is CASSQDQRISYNEQFF. The CDR3 region has the DNA TGCGCCAGCAGCCAAGATCAAAGAATCTCTTACAATGAGCAGTTCTTC.

The V and J genes are TRBV20-1 and TRBJ2-1; D gene uncertain. CDR1 is DFQATT, CDR2 SNEGSKA, per germline (reference sequence). V gave up 1 base and J gave up 7 bases, with 11 bases separating them. CDR3 length: 13 amino acids. The CDR3 coding sequence is TGCAGTGCTAGAGCCCAACTGGGAAATGAGCAGTTCTTC. Translated: CSARAQLGNEQFF.

This chain links TRBV28 with TRBJ1-5; D is unresolved. CDR1 and CDR2 (germline): MDHEN, SYDVKM. The CDR3 has 19 residues. Trimming shortened V by 3 bases and J by 2 bases, and 23 bases separated the two germline ends. The CDR3 spells CASSFGASGLSQGNQPQHF. CDR3 DNA sequence: TGTGCCAGCAGTTTTGGCGCCTCTGGATTATCCCAAGGCAATCAGCCCCAGCATTTT.

V and J are TRBV10-3 and TRBJ1-5, with TRBD1 matching 7 bases. V shed 4 bases, J shed 0 bases, and the junction held 9 bases outside the gene matches. CDR1 ENHRY and CDR2 SYGVKD come from the germline V gene. CDR3 size: 17 residues. The CDR3 sequence: CAISVSTGPNSNQPQHF. The CDR3 DNA reads as TGTGCCATCAGTGTGTCGACAGGGCCTAATAGCAATCAGCCCCAGCATTTT.

This clonotype was found a few times. The genes are TRBV20-1 and TRBJ2-5; TRBD2 matches 10 bases. This CDR3 has 13 amino acids. The V gene's germline CDR1 is DFQATT and CDR2 SNEGSKA (reference sequence). With V trimmed by 5 bases and J by 3 bases, 3 bases remained unmatched. For the CDR3, the DNA is TGCAGTGCTTCCACTAGCGGGAAAGAGACCCAGTACTTC. It translates to CSASTSGKETQYF.

The chain recombines TRBV5-1 with TRBJ1-1; weak D call: TRBD1 (5 bases). Germline loops: CDR1 SGHRS, CDR2 YFSETQ. The CDR3 covers 15 residues. The V end was cut by 5 bases, the J end by 1 base, with 15 bases between. CDR3 bases: TGCGCCAGCAGTCCCTTGGGGCATCGGAACACTGAAGCTTTCTTT. Its protein product is CASSPLGHRNTEAFF.

The V and J genes are TRBV4-3 and TRBJ2-3, with D tentatively TRBD2 (6 bases). Germline lookup yields CDR1 LGHNA and CDR2 YSLEER. The CDR3 sequence is 16 residues long. Trimming pared 3 bases from V and 0 bases from J, leaving 13 bases between. CDR3 bases: TGCGCCAGCAGCCAGGACTACAGGTTTAGCACAGATACGCAGTATTTT. Translated, it gives CASSQDYRFSTDTQYF.

The V and J genes are TRBV9 and TRBJ2-1; a possible D gene is TRBD1 (6 bases). This CDR3 has 16 residues. V lost 4 bases to trimming and J lost 0 bases, with 14 bases between them. CDR1 SGDLS and CDR2 YYNGEE come from the germline V gene. CDR3 loop: CASSPTSGVSYNEQFF. CDR3 DNA sequence: TGTGCCAGCAGCCCTACATCAGGGGTCTCCTACAATGAGCAGTTCTTC.

At least ten counts were recorded for this clonotype. The genes are TRBV7-9 and TRBJ2-7, with D possibly matching TRBD2 (6 bases). The CDR3 loop spans 15 amino acids. Looked up from germline, CDR1 is SEHNR and CDR2 is FQNEAQ (reference sequence). Trimming removed 5 bases at V and 0 bases at J, with 14 bases between. Written as DNA, the CDR3 is TGTGCCAGCAGCCCCCGGGGACTTAGCTCCTACGAGCAGTACTTC. Protein: CASSPRGLSSYEQYF.

The CDR3 reads CASSADFGGQPQHF. The CDR3 DNA reads TGCGCCAGCAGCGCGGACTTCGGCGGCCAGCCCCAGCATTTT. The chain carries TRBV5-1 and TRBJ1-5; the D is unclear. Trimming pared 4 bases from V and 7 bases from J, leaving 15 bases between. Germline-derived CDR1 and CDR2 are SGHRS and YFSETQ. The CDR3 spans 14 residues.

This clonotype was observed a handful of times. The CDR3 DNA is TGTGCCAGCAGCTTAGTGGCCGGACTAGCGGGGGGCCAGTTCGAGCAGTACTTC. It translates to CASSLVAGLAGGQFEQYF. This chain connects TRBV7-2 to TRBJ2-4, with 14 bases lining up with TRBD2. The assigned J gene may be wrong: the sequence end matches TRBJ2-7 better. The CDR3 spans 18 residues. Per germline, CDR1 SGHTA and CDR2 FQGNSA.

This rearrangement joins TRBV4-2 to TRBJ2-5; D is uncertain. Trimming removed 0 bases at V and 5 bases at J, with 13 bases between. The CDR3 has 15 amino acids. Germline-derived CDR1 and CDR2 are LGHNA and YNFKEQ. CDR3: CASSQDLVNVETQYF. DNA of the CDR3: TGTGCCAGCAGCCAAGATTTAGTCAACGTCGAGACCCAGTACTTC.

Ten or more counts support this clonotype. The gene calls are TRBV29-1 and TRBJ2-1; 9 nucleotides align to TRBD1. This CDR3 comprises 13 residues. CDR1 is SQVTM and CDR2 is ANQGSEA in the germline V gene. With V trimmed by 6 bases and J by 6 bases, 6 bases remained unmatched. The CDR3 here is CSVTGGAGNEQFF. In nucleotides, the CDR3 is TGCAGCGTCACAGGGGGCGCGGGCAATGAGCAGTTCTTC.

This chain uses TRBV12-3 or TRBV12-4 with TRBJ2-1, with 14 nucleotides matching TRBD2. The length of the CDR3 is 17 residues. Germline trimming cut 2 bases from V and 6 bases from J; bases unmatched to any gene: 6. The CDR3 spells CASSLLGGTSGGNEQFF. The CDR3 DNA follows: TGTGCCAGCAGTTTACTGGGAGGGACTAGCGGGGGCAATGAGCAGTTCTTC.

This clonotype was detected a few times. J is TRBJ1-3 and V is TRBV5-1; D is ambiguous. Per the germline V gene, CDR1 is SGHRS and CDR2 is YFSETQ. V shed 3 bases and J shed 2 bases, with 9 bases lying between them. This CDR3 has 14 residues. Here the CDR3 reads CASSSDGPGNTIYF. For the CDR3, the DNA is TGCGCCAGCAGCTCGGACGGACCTGGAAACACCATATATTTT.

The chain joins TRBV7-2 to TRBJ2-3; 7 positions agree with TRBD2. CDR3 length: 18 residues. Trimming removed 5 bases from V and 2 bases from J; junction bases left unmatched: 16. Germline V gives CDR1 SGHTA, CDR2 FQGNSA. The CDR3 here is CASSAPRLAATITDTQYF. CDR3 coding DNA: TGTGCCAGCAGCGCCCCGCGACTAGCCGCAACTATCACAGATACGCAGTATTTT. The whole variable domain, filled in from reference TRBV7-2 and TRBJ2-3, reads GAGVSQSPSNKVTEKGKDVELRCDPISGHTALYWYRQSLGQGLEFLIYFQGNSAPDKSGLPSDRFSAERTGGSVSTLTIQRTQQEDSAVYLCASSAPRLAATITDTQYFGPGTRLTVL.

The chain carries TRBV11-2 and TRBJ2-1, with D uncertain. CDR1 is SGHAT and CDR2 is FQNNGV in the germline V gene. The CDR3 loop spans 15 amino acids. Between the trimmed V and J ends, which lost 1 base and 13 bases, there was a span of 20 bases. CDR3 bases: TGTGCCAGCAGCTTAGGGCAGCTATACAAAAACATTCAGTTCTTC. It codes for CASSLGQLYKNIQFF.

This sequence joins TRBV20-1 and TRBJ2-3; 7 positions match TRBD1. This CDR3 has 15 amino acids. V shed 6 bases and J 5 bases; nucleotides not matched to a gene: 14. Germline lookup yields CDR1 DFQATT and CDR2 SNEGSKA (reference sequence). The CDR3 bases are TGCAGTGCCACCGACTGGACAGGCTTAAAAGATACGCAGTATTTT. Residues: CSATDWTGLKDTQYF.